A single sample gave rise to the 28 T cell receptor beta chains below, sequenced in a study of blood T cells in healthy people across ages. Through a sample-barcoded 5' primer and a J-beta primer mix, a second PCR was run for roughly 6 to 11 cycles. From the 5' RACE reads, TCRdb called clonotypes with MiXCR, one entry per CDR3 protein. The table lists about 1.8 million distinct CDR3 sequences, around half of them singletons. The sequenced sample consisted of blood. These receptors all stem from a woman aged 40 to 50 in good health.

CDR3 sequence: CASMSGPAAYGYTF. In DNA form, the CDR3 reads TGTGCCAGCATGAGCGGCCCAGCGGCTTATGGCTACACCTTC. The rearrangement links TRBV6-2 or TRBV6-3 to TRBJ1-2; D gene ambiguous. CDR3 length: 14 residues. CDR1 is MNHEY and CDR2 is SVGEGT in the germline V gene. Deletions cut 7 bases from V and 5 bases from J, with 17 bases between.

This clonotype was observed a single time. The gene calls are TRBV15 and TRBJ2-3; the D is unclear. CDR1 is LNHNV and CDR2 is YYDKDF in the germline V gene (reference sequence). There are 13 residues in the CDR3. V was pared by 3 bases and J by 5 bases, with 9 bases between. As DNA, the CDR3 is TGTGCCACCAGCAGTGCATATGGAGATACGCAGTATTTT. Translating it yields CATSSAYGDTQYF.

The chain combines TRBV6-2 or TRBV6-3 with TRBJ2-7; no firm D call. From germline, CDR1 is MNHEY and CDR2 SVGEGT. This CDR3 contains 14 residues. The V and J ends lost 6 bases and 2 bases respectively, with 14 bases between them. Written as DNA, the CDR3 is TGTGCCAGCAGCTCAGGTCCTACCCCCTACGAGCAGTACTTC. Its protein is CASSSGPTPYEQYF.

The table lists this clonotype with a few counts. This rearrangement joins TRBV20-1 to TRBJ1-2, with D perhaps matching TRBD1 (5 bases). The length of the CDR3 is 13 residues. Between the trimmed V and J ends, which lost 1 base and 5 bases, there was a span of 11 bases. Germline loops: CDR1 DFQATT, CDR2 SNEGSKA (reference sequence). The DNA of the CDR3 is TGCAGTGCTAGAGGTTCAGGGAATTATGGCTACACCTTC. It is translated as CSARGSGNYGYTF.

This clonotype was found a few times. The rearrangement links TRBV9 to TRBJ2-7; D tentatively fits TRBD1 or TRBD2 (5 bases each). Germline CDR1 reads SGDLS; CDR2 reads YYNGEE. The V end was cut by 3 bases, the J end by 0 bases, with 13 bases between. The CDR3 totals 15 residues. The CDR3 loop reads CASSAGPDSSYEQYF. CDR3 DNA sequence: TGTGCCAGCAGCGCGGGACCCGACAGCTCCTACGAGCAGTACTTC.

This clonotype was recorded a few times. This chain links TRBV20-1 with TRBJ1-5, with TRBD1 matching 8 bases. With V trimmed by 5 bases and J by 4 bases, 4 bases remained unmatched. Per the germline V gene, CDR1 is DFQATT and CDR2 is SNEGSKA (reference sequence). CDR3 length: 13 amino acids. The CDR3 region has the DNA TGCAGTGCTGCCGGACAGGGAAATCAGCCCCAGCATTTT. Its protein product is CSAAGQGNQPQHF.

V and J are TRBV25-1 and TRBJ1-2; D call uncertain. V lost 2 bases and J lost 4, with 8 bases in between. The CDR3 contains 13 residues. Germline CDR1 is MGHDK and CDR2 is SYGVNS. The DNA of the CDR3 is TGTGCCAGCAGTGAAATGGGCTTCTATGGCTACACCTTC. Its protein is CASSEMGFYGYTF.

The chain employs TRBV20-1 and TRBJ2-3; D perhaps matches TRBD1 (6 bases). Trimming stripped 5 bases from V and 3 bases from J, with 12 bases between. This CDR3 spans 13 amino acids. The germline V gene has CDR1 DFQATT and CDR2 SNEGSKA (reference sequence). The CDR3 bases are TGCAGTGCTTCCAGGGGAAGAACAGATACGCAGTATTTT. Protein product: CSASRGRTDTQYF.

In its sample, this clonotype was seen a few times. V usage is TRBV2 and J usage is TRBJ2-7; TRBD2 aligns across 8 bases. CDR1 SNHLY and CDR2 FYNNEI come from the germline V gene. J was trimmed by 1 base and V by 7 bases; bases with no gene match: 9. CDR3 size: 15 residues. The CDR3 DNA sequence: TGTGCCAGCACCTCAGCGGGAGAGAGATCCTACGAGCAGTACTTC. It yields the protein CASTSAGERSYEQYF. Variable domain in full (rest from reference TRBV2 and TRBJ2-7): EPEVTQTPSHQVTQMGQEVILRCVPISNHLYFYWYRQILGQKVEFLVSFYNNEISEKSEIFDDQFSVERPDGSNFTLKIRSTKLEDSAMYFCASTSAGERSYEQYFGPGTRLTVT.

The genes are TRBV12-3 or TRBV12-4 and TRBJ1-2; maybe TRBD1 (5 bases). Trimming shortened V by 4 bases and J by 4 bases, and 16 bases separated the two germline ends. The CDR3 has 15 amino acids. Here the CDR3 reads CASSSLSGTSYGYTF. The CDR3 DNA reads TGTGCCAGCAGTTCCTTATCCGGGACTTCCTATGGCTACACCTTC.

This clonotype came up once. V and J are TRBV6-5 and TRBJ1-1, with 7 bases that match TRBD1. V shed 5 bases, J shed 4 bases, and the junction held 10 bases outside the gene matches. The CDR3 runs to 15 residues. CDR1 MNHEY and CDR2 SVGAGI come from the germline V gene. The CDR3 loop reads CASSRSRTGGTEAFF. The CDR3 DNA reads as TGTGCCAGCAGTCGATCGAGGACAGGAGGCACTGAAGCTTTCTTT.

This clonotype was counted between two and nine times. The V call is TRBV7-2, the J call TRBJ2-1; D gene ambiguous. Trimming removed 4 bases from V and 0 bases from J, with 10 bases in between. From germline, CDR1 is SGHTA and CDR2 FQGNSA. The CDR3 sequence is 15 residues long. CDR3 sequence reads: CASSSVDNSYNEQFF. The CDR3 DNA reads TGTGCCAGCAGCTCGGTTGACAACTCCTACAATGAGCAGTTCTTC.

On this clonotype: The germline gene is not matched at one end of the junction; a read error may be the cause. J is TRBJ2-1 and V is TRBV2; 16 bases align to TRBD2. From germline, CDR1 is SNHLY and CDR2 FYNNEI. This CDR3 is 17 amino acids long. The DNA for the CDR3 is TGTGCCAGCAGTGAAGGTCCTAAGGGGACTAGCGGGGGGGAAGTGGTCTTC. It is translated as CASSEGPKGTSGGEVVF.

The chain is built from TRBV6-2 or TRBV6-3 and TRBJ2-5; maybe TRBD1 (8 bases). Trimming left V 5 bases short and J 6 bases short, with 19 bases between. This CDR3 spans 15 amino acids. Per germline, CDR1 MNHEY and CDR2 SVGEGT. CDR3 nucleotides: TGTGCCAGCAGTAAAACAGGGGGGGCACCCAAGACCCAGTACTTC. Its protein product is CASSKTGGAPKTQYF.

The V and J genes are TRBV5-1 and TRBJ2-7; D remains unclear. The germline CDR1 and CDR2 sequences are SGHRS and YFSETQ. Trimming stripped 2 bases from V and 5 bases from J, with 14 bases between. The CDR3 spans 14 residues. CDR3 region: CASSFKGPDHEQYF. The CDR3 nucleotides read TGCGCCAGCAGCTTCAAAGGCCCAGATCACGAGCAGTACTTC.

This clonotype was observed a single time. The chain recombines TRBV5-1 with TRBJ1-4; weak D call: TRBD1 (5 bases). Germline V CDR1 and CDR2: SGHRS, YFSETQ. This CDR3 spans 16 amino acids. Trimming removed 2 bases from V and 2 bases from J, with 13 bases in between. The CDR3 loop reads CASSLEGFSTNEKLFF. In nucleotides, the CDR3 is TGCGCCAGCAGCTTAGAGGGGTTCAGCACTAATGAAAAACTGTTTTTT.

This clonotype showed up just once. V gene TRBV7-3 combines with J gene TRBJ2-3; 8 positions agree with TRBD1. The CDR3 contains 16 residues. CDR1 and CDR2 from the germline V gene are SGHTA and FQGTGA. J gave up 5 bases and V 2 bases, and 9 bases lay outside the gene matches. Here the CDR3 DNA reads TGTGCCAGCAGCTTACGCCCGGGACAGGACCGAGATACGCAGTATTTT. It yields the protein CASSLRPGQDRDTQYF.

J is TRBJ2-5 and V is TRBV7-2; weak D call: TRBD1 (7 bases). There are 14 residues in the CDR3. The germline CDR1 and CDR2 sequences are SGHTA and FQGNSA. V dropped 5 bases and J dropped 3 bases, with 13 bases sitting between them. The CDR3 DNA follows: TGTGCCAGCAGCGCGGGGACAGCAAAAGAGACCCAGTACTTC. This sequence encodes CASSAGTAKETQYF. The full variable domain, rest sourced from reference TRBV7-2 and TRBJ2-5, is GAGVSQSPSNKVTEKGKDVELRCDPISGHTALYWYRQSLGQGLEFLIYFQGNSAPDKSGLPSDRFSAERTGGSVSTLTIQRTQQEDSAVYLCASSAGTAKETQYFGPGTRLLVL.

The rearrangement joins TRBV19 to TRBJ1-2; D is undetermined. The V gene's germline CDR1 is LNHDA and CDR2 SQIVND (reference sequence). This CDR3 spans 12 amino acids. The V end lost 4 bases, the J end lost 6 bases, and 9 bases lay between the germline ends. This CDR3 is CASSKTNNGYTF. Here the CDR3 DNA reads TGTGCCAGTAGTAAGACGAACAATGGCTACACCTTC.

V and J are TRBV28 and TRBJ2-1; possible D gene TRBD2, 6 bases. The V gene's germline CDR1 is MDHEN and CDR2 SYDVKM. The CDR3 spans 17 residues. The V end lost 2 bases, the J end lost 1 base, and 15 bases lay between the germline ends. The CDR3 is CASSLITNGGSYNEQFF. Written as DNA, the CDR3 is TGTGCCAGCAGTTTAATTACTAATGGGGGGTCCTACAATGAGCAGTTCTTC.

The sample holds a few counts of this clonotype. The CDR3 coding sequence is TGTGCCAGCAGACTAGCGGGGAGGGATACGCAGTATTTT. The encoded protein is CASRLAGRDTQYF. The chain uses TRBV27 and TRBJ2-3; TRBD2 matches 10 bases. From germline, CDR1 is MNHEY and CDR2 SMNVEV (reference sequence). V shed 6 bases and J 6 bases; nucleotides not matched to a gene: 3. This CDR3 contains 13 residues.

The CDR3 nucleotides read TGTGCCAGCAGTTTGGCGGGGGGGGTAGCCAAAAACATTCAGTACTTC. It specifies CASSLAGGVAKNIQYF. The chain recombines TRBV12-3 or TRBV12-4 with TRBJ2-4, with 9 bases that match TRBD2. J lost 0 bases, V lost 3 bases, and 3 bases had no gene match. The CDR3 consists of 16 residues.

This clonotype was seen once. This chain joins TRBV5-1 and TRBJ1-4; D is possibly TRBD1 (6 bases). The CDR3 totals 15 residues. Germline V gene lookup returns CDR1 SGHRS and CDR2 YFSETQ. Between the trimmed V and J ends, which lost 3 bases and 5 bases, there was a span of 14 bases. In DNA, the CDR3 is TGCGCCAGCAGCTCGACAGGCCGAACGAATGAAAAACTGTTTTTT. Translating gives CASSSTGRTNEKLFF.

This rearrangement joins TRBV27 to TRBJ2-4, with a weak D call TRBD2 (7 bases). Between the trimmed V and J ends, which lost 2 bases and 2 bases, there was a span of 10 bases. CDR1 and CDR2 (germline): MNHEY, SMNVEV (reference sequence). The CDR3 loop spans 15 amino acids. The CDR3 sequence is CASSLRGATKNIQYF. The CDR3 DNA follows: TGTGCCAGCAGTTTACGGGGGGCGACCAAAAACATTCAGTACTTC.

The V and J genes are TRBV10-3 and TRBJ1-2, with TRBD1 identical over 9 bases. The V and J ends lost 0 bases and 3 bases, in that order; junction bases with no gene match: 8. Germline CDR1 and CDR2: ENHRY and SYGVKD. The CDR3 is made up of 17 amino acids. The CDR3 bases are TGTGCCATCAGTGAGTCGACCCTGCGACAGGGGGACTATGGCTACACCTTC. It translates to CAISESTLRQGDYGYTF.

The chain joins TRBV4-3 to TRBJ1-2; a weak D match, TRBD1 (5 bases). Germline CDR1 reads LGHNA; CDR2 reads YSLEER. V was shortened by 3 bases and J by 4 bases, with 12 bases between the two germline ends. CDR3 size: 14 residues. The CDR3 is CASSQNRDLYGYTF. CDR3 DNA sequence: TGCGCCAGCAGCCAGAACCGGGACCTCTATGGCTACACCTTC.

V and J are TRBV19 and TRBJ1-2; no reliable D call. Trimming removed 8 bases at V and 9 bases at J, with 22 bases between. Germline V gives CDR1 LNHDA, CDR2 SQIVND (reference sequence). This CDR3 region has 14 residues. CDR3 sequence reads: CASAPGTGRWSYTF. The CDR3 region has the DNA TGTGCCAGTGCCCCAGGCACGGGAAGATGGAGCTACACCTTC.

CDR3 bases: TGTGCCAGCAGCGTAGCTTGGGGACAGGGATACGAGCAGTACTTC. Translating it yields CASSVAWGQGYEQYF. The chain couples TRBV9 to TRBJ2-7; 9 bases map to TRBD1. The CDR3 extends over 15 amino acids. V was pared by 0 bases and J by 4 bases, with 5 bases of the junction left unmatched. Germline V CDR1 and CDR2: SGDLS, YYNGEE.